Detailed here is one T cell receptor (delta chain). There are a few counts of this clone. Its antigen is not yet known. A read error likely explains why the TCRdb protein, taken from a much larger clone, differs from this DNA's translation at residue 8; the protein shown is translated from the DNA. The data derive from a study of γδ T cells in repeated Plasmodium falciparum infection (dated by TCRdb to 2020 to 2022). Background on the whole study: The natural-infection arm enrolled Malian children exposed to intense seasonal malaria transmission and compared the Malian children with Australian children matched for age and gender. Four controlled human malaria infections were administered to roughly five malaria-naive U.S. adults over around 640 days by bites from P. falciparum NF54-infected Anopheles stephensi mosquitoes. Controlled-infection subjects were sampled at baseline, immediately before selected infections, and 21 days after each infection. Malian gammadelta TCR repertoires were analysed cross-sectionally during no-transmission periods and were analysed longitudinally across acute febrile malaria episodes. The study examined how repeated Plasmodium falciparum infection shapes the human gammadelta T cell repertoire, using natural infection in Mali and controlled human malaria infection. Broad study findings and their caveats: Generalizability was limited because the Malian cohort was drawn from a small rural village of predominantly one ethnic group. In Vdelta2-negative gammadelta TCR repertoires, which were largely Vdelta1+, repeated controlled infections appeared to drive waves of new clonotype selection. Across time and infection, the Vgamma9/Vdelta2+ TCR repertoires showed a highly stable polyclonal makeup, with many TCRgamma sequences overlapping between individuals. The controlled-infection cohort was small, limiting analysis of inter-individual variability in gammadelta T cell responses. Compared with the repertoires of Australian children, the Vdelta2-negative gammadelta TCR repertoires of Malian children appeared more clonally expanded, less diverse and less shared.

The library relied on multiplex PCR. The listed sequencing device is Illumina MiSeq. From each sorted gammadelta T cell sample, both TCR gamma (TRG) and TCR delta (TRD) chains were sequenced. In the original analysis: Clonotype tree plots, accumulated frequency of the top 20 clonotypes, diversity index (DI) and D75 metrics were included in the repertoire analyses. After TCRdb called clones again from the public reads with CATT, rows with identical DNA were merged. Clone size and V and J calls follow TCRdb, not the original study. The sample records tens of thousands of delta-chain clones, roughly 2% of which are singletons. The ten largest clones capture approximately 25% of the sample. For bulk TCR repertoire analysis, Vgamma9/Vdelta2+ and Vdelta2-negative gammadelta T cell populations were isolated by flow sorting from peripheral blood mononuclear cells. V lost 2 bases and J lost 5 bases, and the count of bases not matched to a germline gene is 8. The CDR3 measures 14 amino acids from cysteine to phenylalanine. The sequence is cut down to CDR3 DNA, 42 bases in frame from base 1. Based on the germline V gene (reference sequence), the CDR1 and CDR2 sequences are TVYSNPD and GDNSRS.

Recombination connected TRDV3 to TRDJ1, with 10 bases in between that match TRDD3. Germline matching of the DNA provided the J gene here, since TCRdb leaves it blank. Material for sequencing was gamma-delta T cells from blood. This sequence originates from a pool of human donors (malaria-infected and uninfected, not separated). The CDR3 has the sequence CAFFGGYVWDKLIF. The DNA reads as follows: TGTGCCTTTTTCGGGGGATACGTGTGGGATAAACTCATCTTT.